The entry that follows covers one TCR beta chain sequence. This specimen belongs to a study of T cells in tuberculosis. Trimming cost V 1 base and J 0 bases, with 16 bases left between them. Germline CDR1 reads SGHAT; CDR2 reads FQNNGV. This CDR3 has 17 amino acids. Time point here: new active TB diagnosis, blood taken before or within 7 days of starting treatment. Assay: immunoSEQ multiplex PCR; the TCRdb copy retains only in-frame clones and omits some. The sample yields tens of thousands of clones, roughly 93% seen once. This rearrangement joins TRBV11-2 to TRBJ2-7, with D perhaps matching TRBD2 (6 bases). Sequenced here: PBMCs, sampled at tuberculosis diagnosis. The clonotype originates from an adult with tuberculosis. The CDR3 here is CASSLGWGDWSSYEQYF. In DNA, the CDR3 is TGTGCCAGCAGCTTAGGGTGGGGGGACTGGTCCTCCTACGAGCAGTACTTC.